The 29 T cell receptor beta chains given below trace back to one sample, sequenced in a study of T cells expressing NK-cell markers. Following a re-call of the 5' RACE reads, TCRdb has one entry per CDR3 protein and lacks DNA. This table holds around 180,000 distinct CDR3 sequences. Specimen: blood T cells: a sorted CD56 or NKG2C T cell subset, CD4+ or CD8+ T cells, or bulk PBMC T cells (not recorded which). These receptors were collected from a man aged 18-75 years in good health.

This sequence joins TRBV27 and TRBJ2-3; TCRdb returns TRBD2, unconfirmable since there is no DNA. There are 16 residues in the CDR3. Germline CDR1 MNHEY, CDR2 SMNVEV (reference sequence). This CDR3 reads CASSLLASGGANTQYF.

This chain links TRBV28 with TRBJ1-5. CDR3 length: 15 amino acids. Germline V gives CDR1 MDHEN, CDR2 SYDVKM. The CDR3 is CASSLFGRSNQPQHF.

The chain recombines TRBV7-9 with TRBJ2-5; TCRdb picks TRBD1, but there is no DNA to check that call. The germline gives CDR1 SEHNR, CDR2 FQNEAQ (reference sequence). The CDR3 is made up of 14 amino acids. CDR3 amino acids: CASSWVGGREAQYF.

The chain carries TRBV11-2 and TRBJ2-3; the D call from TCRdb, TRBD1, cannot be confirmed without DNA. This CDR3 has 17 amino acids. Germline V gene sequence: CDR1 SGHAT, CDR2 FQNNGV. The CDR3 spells CASLGRTGGKFTDTQYF.

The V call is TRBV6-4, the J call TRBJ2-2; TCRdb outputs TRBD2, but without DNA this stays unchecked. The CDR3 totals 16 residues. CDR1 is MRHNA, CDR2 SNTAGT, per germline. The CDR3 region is CASSELAGVNTGELFF.

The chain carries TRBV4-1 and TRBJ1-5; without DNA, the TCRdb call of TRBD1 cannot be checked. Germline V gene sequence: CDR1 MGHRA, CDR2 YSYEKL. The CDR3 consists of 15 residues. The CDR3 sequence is CASSQDPGGVQPQHF.

The CDR3 here is CASSLARVGTEAFF. J is TRBJ1-1 and V is TRBV5-1. Germline V gene sequence: CDR1 SGHRS, CDR2 YFSETQ. The CDR3 has 14 amino acids.

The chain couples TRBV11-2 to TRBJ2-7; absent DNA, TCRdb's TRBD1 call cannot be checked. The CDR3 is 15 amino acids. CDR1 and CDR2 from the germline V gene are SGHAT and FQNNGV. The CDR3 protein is CASRGQGPSSYEQYF.

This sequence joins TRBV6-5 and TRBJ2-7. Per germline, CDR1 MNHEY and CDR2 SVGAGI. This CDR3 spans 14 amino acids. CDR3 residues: CASSIDRASYEQYF.

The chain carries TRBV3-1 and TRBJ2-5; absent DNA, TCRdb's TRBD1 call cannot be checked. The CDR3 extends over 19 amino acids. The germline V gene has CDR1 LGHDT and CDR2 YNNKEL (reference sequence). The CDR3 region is CASSQDWGGREHRQETQYF.

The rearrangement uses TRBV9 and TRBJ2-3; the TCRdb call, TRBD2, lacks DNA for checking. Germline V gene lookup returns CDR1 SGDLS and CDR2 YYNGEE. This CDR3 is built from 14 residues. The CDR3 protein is CASSGRGSTDTQYF.

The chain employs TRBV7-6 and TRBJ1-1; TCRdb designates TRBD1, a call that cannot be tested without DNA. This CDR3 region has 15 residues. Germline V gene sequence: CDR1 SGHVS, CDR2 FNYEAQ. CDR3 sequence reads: CASSLGPVGHTEAFF. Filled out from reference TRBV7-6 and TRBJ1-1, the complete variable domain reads GAGVSQSPRYKVTKRGQDVALRCDPISGHVSLYWYRQALGQGPEFLTYFNYEAQQDKSGLPNDRFSAERPEGSISTLTIQRTEQRDSAMYRCASSLGPVGHTEAFFGQGTRLTVV.

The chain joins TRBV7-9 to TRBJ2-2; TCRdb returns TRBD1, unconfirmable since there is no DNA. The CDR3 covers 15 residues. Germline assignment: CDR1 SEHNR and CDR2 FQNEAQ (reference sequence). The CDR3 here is CASSPRQGHTGELFF.

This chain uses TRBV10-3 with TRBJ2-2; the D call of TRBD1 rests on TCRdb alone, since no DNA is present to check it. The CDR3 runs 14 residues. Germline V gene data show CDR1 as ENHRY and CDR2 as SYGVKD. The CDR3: CAISGTQETGELFF.

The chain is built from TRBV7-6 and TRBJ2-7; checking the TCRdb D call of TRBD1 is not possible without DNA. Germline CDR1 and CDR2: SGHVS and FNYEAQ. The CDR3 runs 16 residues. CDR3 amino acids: CASSPEVGEPGNEQYF.

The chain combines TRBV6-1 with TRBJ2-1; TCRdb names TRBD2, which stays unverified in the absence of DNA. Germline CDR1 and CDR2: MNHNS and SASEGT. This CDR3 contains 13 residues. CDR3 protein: CASKREVYNEQFF.

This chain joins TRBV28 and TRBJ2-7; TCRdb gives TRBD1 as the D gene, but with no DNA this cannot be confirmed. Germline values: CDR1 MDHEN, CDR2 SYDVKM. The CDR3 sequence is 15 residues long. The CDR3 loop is CASSPARGLRDEQYF.

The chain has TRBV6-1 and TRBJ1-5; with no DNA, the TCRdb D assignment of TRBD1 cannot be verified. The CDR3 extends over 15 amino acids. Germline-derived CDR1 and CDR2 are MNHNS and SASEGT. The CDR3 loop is CASSSGTGGDQPQHF.

Here the CDR3 reads CASSTAKETQYF. The chain joins TRBV7-9 to TRBJ2-5. CDR3 size: 12 residues. Germline CDR1 is SEHNR and CDR2 is FQNEAQ (reference sequence).

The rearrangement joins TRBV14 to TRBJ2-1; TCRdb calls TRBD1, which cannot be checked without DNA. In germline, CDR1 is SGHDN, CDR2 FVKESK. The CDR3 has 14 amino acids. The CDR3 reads CASSQEQGRNEQFF. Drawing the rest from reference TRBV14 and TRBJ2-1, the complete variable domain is EAGVTQFPSHSVIEKGQTVTLRCDPISGHDNLYWYRRVMGKEIKFLLHFVKESKQDESGMPNNRFLAERTGGTYSTLKVQPAELEDSGVYFCASSQEQGRNEQFFGPGTRLTVL.

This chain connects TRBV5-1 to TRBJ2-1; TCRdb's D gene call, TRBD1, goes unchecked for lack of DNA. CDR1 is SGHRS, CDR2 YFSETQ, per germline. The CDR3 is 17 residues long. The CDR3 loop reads CASSFFPGREWDNEQFF. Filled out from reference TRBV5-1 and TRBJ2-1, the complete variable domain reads KAGVTQTPRYLIKTRGQQVTLSCSPISGHRSVSWYQQTPGQGLQFLFEYFSETQRNKGNFPGRFSGRQFSNSRSEMNVSTLELGDSALYLCASSFFPGREWDNEQFFGPGTRLTVL.

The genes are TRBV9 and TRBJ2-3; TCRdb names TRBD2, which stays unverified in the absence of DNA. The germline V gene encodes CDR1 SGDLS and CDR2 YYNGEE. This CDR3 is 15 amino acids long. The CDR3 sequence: CASSVASGDEDTQYF.

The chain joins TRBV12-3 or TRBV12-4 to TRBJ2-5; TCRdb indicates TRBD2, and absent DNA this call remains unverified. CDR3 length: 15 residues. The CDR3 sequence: CASSPIPTAEETQYF.

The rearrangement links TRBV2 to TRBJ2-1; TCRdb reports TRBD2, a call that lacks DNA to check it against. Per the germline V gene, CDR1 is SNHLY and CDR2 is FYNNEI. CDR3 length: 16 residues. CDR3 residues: CASSVGRVGSYNEQFF.

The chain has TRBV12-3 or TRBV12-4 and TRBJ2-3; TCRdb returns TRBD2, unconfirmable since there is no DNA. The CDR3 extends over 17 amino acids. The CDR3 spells CASSSLAGAHHQDTQYF.

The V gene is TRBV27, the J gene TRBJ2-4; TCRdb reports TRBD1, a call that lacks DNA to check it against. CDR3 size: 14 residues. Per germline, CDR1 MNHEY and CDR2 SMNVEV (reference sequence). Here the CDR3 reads CASSFTLGANIQYF.

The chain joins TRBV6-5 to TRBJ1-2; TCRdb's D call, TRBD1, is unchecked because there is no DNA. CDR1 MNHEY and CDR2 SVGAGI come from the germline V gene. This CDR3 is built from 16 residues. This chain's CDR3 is CASNLRGTYNPYGYTF.

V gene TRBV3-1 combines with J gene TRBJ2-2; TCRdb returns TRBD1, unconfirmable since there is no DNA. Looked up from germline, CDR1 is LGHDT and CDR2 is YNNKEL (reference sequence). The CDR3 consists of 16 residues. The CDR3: CASSSSGTGGTGELFF.

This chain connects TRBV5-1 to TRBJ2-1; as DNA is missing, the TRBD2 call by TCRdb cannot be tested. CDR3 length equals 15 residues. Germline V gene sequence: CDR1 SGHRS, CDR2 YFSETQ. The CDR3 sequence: CASSFLAGGQGEQFF.